The source of this T cell receptor (beta chain) is a study of blood T cells in healthy people across ages. CDR1 and CDR2 from the germline V gene are LGHDT and YNNKEL (reference sequence). CDR3 length: 15 amino acids. The V and J ends lost 3 bases and 2 bases respectively, with 12 bases between them. Primers used in a second PCR of roughly 6 to 11 cycles were a sample-barcoded 5' primer and a J-beta primer mix. The template-switch adaptor, which had 12 random nucleotides, put a tag on each cDNA molecule. TCRdb itself ran the 5' RACE reads through MiXCR, one entry per CDR3 protein. There are hundreds of thousands of distinct CDR3 sequences in the sample; roughly 32% occur only once, and 15% lies in the top ten. This clonotype was seen at least ten times.

Sequencing was performed on blood. The rearrangement uses TRBV3-1 and TRBJ2-3; possibly TRBD1 for D (5 bases). The clonotype was recovered from a woman of 80 years or more in good health. The CDR3 DNA reads TGTGCCAGCAGCCACGACAGCTACTTCACAGATACGCAGTATTTT. It codes for CASSHDSYFTDTQYF.